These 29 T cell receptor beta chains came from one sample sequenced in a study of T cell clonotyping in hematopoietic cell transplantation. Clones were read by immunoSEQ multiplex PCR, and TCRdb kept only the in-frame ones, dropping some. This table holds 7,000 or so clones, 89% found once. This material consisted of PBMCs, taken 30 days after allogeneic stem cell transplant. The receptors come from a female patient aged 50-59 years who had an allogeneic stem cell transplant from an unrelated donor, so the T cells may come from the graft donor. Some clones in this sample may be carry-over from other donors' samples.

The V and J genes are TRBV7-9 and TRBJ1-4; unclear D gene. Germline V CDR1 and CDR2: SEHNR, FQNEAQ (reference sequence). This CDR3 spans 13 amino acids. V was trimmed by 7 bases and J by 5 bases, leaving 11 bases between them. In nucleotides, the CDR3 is TGTGCCAGCAATTTCCCCGAGAATGAAAAACTGTTTTTT. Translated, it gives CASNFPENEKLFF. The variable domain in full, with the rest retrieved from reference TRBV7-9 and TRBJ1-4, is DTGVSQNPRHKITKRGQNVTFRCDPISEHNRLYWYRQTLGQGPEFLTYFQNEAQLEKSRLLSDRFSAERPKGSFSTLEIQRTEQGDSAMYLCASNFPENEKLFFGSGTQLSVL.

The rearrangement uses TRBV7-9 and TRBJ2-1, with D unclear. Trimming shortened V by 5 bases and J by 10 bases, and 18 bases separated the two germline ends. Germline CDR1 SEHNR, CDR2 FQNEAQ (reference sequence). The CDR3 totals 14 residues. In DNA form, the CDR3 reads TGTGCCAGCAGCCTCTCCGGGTTTACAGCCGAGCAGTTCTTC. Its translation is CASSLSGFTAEQFF.

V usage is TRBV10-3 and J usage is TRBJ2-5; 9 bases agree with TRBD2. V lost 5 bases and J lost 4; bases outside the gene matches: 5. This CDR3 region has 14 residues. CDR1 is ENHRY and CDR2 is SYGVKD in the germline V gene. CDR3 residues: CAISRGLAVETQYF. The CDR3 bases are TGTGCCATCAGTAGGGGACTAGCCGTAGAGACCCAGTACTTC.

For the CDR3, the DNA is TGTGCCAGCAGCTTAAGATTATGGGAGGGGGATACGCAGTATTTT. This encodes CASSLRLWEGDTQYF. This rearrangement joins TRBV11-2 to TRBJ2-3; 7 bases align to TRBD2. V dropped 2 bases and J dropped 6; count of bases not matched to a gene: 8. The germline V gene has CDR1 SGHAT and CDR2 FQNNGV. This CDR3 spans 15 amino acids.

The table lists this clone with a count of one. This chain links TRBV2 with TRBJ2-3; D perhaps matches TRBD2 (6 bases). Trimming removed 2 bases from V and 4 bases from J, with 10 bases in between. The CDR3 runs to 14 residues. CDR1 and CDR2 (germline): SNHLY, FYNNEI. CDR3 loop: CASSESGAPDTQYF. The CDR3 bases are TGTGCCAGCAGTGAATCGGGAGCCCCAGATACGCAGTATTTT.

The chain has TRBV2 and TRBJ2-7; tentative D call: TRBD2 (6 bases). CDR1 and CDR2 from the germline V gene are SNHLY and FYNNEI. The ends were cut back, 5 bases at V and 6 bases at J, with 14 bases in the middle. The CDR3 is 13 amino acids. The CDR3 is CASSRPTSTEQYF. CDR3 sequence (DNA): TGTGCCAGCAGTCGCCCGACTAGTACCGAGCAGTACTTC.

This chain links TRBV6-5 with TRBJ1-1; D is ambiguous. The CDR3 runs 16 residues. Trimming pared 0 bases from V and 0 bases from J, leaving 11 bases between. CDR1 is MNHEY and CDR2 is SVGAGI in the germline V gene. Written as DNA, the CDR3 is TGTGCCAGCAGTTACTCCTCAGGACCCATGAACACTGAAGCTTTCTTT. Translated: CASSYSSGPMNTEAFF.

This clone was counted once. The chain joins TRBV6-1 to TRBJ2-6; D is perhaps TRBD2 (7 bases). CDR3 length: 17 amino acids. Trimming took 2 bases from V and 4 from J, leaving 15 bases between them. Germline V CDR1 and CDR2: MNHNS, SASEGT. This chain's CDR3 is CASSEWWGGSGANVLTF. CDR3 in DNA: TGTGCCAGCAGTGAATGGTGGGGGGGCTCCGGGGCCAACGTCCTGACTTTC.

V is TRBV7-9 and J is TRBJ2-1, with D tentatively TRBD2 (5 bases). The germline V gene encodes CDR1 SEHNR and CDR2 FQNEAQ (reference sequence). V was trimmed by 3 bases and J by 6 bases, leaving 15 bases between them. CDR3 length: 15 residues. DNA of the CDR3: TGTGCCAGCAGCTTGGACTCCCGTATCGGCAATGAGCAGTTCTTC. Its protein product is CASSLDSRIGNEQFF. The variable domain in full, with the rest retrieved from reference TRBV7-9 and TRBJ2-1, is DTGVSQNPRHKITKRGQNVTFRCDPISEHNRLYWYRQTLGQGPEFLTYFQNEAQLEKSRLLSDRFSAERPKGSFSTLEIQRTEQGDSAMYLCASSLDSRIGNEQFFGPGTRLTVL.

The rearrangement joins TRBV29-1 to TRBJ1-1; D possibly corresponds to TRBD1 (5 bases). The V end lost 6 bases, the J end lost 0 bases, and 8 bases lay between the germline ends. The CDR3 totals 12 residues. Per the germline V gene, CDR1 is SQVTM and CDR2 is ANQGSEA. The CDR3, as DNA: TGCAGCGTCAGGGAGCTGAACACTGAAGCTTTCTTT. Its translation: CSVRELNTEAFF.

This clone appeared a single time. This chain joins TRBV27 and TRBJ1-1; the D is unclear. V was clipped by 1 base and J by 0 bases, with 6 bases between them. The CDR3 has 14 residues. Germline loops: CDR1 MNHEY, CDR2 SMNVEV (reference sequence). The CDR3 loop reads CASSLYAVNTEAFF. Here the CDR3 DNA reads TGTGCCAGCAGTTTATATGCGGTGAACACTGAAGCTTTCTTT.

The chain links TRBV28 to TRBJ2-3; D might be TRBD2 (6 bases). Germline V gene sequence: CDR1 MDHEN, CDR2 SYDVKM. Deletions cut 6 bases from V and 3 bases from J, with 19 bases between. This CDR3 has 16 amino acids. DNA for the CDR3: TGTGCCAGCAGCCGTCGAAAACGGGCGGGGACAGATACGCAGTATTTT. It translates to CASSRRKRAGTDTQYF.

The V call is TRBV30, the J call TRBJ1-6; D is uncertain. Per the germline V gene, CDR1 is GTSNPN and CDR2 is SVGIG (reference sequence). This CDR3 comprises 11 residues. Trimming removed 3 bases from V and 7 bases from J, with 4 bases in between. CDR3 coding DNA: TGTGCCTGGAGACAGAATTCACCCCTCCACTTT. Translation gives CAWRQNSPLHF.

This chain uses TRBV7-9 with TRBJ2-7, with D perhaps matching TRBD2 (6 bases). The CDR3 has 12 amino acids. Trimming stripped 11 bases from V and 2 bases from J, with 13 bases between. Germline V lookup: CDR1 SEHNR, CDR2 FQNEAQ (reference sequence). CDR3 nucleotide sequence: TGTGCCGGGGAGGATTCAACCTACGAGCAGTACTTC. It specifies CAGEDSTYEQYF.

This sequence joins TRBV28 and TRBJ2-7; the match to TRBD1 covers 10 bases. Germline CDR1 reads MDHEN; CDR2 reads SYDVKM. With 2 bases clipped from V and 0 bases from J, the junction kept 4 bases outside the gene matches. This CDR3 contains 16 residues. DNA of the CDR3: TGTGCCAGCAGTTTAACCGGGACAGGGGTCTCCTACGAGCAGTACTTC. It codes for CASSLTGTGVSYEQYF.

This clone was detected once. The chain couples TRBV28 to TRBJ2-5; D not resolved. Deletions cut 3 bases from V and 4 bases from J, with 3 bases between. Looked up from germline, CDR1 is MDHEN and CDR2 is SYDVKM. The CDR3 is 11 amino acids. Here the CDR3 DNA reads TGTGCCAGCAGTTTCAGAGAGACCCAGTACTTC. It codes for CASSFRETQYF.

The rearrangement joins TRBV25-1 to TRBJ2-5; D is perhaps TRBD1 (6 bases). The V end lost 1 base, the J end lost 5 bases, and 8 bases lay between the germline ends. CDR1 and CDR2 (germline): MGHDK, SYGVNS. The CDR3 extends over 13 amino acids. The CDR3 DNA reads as TGTGCCAGCAGTGAATCGCAGGGGGAGACCCAGTACTTC. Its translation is CASSESQGETQYF.

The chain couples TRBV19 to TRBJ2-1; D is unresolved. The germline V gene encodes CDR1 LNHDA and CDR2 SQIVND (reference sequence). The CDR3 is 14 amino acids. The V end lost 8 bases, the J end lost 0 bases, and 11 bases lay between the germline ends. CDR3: CASSGGFSYNEQFF. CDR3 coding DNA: TGTGCCAGTTCCGGCGGTTTCTCCTACAATGAGCAGTTCTTC.

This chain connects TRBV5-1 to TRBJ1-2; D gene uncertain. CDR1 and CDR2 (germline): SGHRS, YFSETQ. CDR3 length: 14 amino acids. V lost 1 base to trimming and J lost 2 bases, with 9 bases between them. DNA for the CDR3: TGCGCCAGCAGCTTGTTTACCGAGAACTATGGCTACACCTTC. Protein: CASSLFTENYGYTF.

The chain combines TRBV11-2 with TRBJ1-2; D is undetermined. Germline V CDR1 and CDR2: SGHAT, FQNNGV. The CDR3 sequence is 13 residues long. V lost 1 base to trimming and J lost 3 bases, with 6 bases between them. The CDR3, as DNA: TGTGCCAGCAGCTTAGTCCCAGACTATGGCTACACCTTC. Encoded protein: CASSLVPDYGYTF.

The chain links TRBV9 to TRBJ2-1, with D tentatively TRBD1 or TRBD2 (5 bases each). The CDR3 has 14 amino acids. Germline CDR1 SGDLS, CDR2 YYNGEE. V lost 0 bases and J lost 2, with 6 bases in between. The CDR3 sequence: CASSVGGTYNEQFF. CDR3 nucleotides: TGTGCCAGCAGCGTAGGGGGGACCTACAATGAGCAGTTCTTC.

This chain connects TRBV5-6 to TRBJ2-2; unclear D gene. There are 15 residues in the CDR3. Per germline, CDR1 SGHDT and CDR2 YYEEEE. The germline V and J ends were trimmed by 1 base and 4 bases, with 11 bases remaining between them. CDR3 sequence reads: CASSLPVKRTGELFF. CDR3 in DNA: TGTGCCAGCAGCTTGCCAGTGAAACGCACCGGGGAGCTGTTTTTT.

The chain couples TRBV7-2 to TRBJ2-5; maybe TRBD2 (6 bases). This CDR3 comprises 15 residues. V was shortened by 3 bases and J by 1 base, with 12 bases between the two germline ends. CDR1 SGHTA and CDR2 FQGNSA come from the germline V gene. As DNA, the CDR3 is TGTGCCAGCAGCTTGACTAGTGGGCCCCAAGAGACCCAGTACTTC. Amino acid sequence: CASSLTSGPQETQYF.

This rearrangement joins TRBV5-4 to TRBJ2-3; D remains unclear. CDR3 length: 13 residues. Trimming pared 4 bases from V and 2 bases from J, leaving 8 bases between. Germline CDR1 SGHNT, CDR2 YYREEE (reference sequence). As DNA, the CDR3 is TGTGCCAGCAGCCTCTGGACCACAGATACGCAGTATTTT. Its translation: CASSLWTTDTQYF.

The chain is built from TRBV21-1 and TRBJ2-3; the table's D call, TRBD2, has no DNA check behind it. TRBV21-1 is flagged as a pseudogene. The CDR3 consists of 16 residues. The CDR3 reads CATTQPTSGPGDTQYF. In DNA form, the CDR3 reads TGTGCCACCACTCAACCCACTAGCGGTCCCGGGGATACGCAGTATTTT.

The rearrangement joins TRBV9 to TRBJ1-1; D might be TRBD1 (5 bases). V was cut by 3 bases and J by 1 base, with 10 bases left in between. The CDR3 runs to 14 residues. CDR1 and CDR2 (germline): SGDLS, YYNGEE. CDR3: CASSDLTENTEAFF. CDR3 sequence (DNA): TGTGCCAGCAGCGACTTGACAGAGAACACTGAAGCTTTCTTT.

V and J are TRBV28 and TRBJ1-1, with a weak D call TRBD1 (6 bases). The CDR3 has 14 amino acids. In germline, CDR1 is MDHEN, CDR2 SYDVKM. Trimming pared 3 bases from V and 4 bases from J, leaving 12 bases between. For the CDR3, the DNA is TGTGCCAGCAGTTTGGGGGGCCGGGGCACTGAAGCTTTCTTT. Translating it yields CASSLGGRGTEAFF.

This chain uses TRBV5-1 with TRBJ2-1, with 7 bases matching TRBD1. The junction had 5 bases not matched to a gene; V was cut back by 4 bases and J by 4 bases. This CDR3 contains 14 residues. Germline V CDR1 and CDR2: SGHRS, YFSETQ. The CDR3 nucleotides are TGCGCCAGCAGCCCGAGGGACAGTTACAATGAGCAGTTCTTC. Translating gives CASSPRDSYNEQFF.

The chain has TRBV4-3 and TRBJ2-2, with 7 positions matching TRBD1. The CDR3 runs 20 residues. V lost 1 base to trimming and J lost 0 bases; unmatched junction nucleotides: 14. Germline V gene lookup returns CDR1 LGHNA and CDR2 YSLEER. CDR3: CASSQVMGLRGPSNTGELFF. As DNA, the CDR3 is TGCGCCAGCAGCCAAGTCATGGGGTTGAGGGGGCCCTCGAACACCGGGGAGCTGTTTTTT.